This TCR beta chain was captured in a study of a mutant IDH1 vaccine in newly diagnosed glioma. CDR3 length equals 12 residues. Germline V gives CDR1 GTSNPN, CDR2 SVGIG (reference sequence). The protocol was immunoSEQ multiplex PCR, while the TCRdb copy is restricted to in-frame clones and leaves out a portion. The table has over 30,000 clones, roughly 80% seen once. Regarding this clone: Its cognate antigen is unknown.

The time point: week 5, during vaccination. Every vaccination contained 300 ug of the mutant IDH1 20-mer peptide and was paired with topical imiquimod. The source of this sequence is a man aged 30 to 45 with glioma. Sequenced material: PBMCs, taken from a glioma patient whose treatment included an IDH1 peptide vaccine. This chain joins TRBV30 and TRBJ2-4; 7 bases line up with TRBD1. The DNA of the CDR3 is TGTGCGCAAGAGGACAGGCAAAACATTCAGTACTTC. The encoded protein is CAQEDRQNIQYF. The full variable domain, rest sourced from reference TRBV30 and TRBJ2-4, is SQTIHQWPATLVQPVGSPLSLECTVEGTSNPNLYWYRQAAGRGLQLLFYSVGIGQISSEVPQNLSASRPQDRQFILSSKKLLLSDSGFYLCAQEDRQNIQYFGAGTRLSVL.